A selection of T cell receptor beta chains follows, all from one sample in a study of vaccination and CD4 T cells after COVID-19. Their cognate antigens are unknown. Each CDR3 protein gets one entry after TCRdb re-called the PCR reads with MiXCR. The sample includes about 25,000 distinct CDR3 sequences, under 70% of them seen just once. Sample: CD4+ T cells from blood, cultured in vitro, taken after SARS-CoV-2 vaccination. The receptors shown here come from a human donor who received a COVID-19 vaccine. CDR3s include the opening cysteine and the closing phenylalanine or tryptophan. The D gene is left open where the match is weak. The size field is filled for only some rows; it gives once, few, many or a size class.

v_gene	j_gene	d_gene	abundance	CDR3aa	CDR3nt
TRBV7-8	TRBJ2-7	.	.	CASSLGRGAFYEQYF	TGTGCCAGCAGCTTGGGCCGCGGGGCGTTCTACGAGCAGTACTTC
TRBV24-1	TRBJ1-3	TRBD1	few	CATSDLRRGQGANTIYF	TGTGCCACCAGTGATTTGCGGCGGGGACAGGGGGCAAACACCATATATTTT
TRBV20-1	TRBJ1-3	.	.	CSASLPGSGNTIYF	TGCAGTGCTAGCTTACCCGGCTCTGGAAACACCATATATTTT
TRBV5-6	TRBJ1-1	.	.	CASSLGLGGVNTEAFF	TGTGCCAGCAGCTTGGGTCTCGGCGGGGTGAACACTGAAGCTTTCTTT
TRBV30	TRBJ2-3	TRBD1	.	CAWSGQGGFRFRADTQYF	TGTGCCTGGAGCGGACAGGGGGGATTTCGGTTTCGGGCAGATACGCAGTATTTT
TRBV29-1	TRBJ1-4	.	once	CSVIDATNEKLFF	TGCAGCGTGATTGATGCAACTAATGAAAAACTGTTTTTT
TRBV7-9	TRBJ1-4	.	.	CASSLTNNEKLFF	TGTGCCAGCAGCTTGACCAATAATGAAAAACTGTTTTTT
TRBV19	TRBJ2-5	TRBD2	.	CASSTDLAGVKETQYF	TGTGCCAGTAGTACCGATCTAGCGGGGGTGAAAGAGACCCAGTACTTC
TRBV20-1	TRBJ2-3	TRBD2	few	CSATAWRTSGGSSTDTQYF	TGCAGTGCTACAGCTTGGAGGACTAGCGGGGGTTCCAGCACAGATACGCAGTATTTT
TRBV5-6	TRBJ1-2	.	.	CASSQLQRYYGYTF	TGTGCCAGCAGCCAACTACAGAGATACTATGGCTACACCTTC
TRBV7-9	TRBJ1-1	.	once	CAGGFSDTEAFF	TGTGCCGGGGGTTTTAGCGACACTGAAGCTTTCTTT
TRBV6-2/TRBV6-3	TRBJ2-3	.	once	CASSYRTGAGKRTDTQYF	TGTGCCAGCAGTTACCGAACGGGGGCTGGGAAACGCACAGATACGCAGTATTTT
TRBV10-1	TRBJ2-3	.	few	CASSESLTDTQYF	TGCGCCAGCAGTGAGAGCCTCACAGATACGCAGTATTTT
TRBV7-2	TRBJ2-3	.	.	CASSLVDTQYF	TGTGCCAGCAGCTTAGTAGATACGCAGTATTTT
TRBV20-1	TRBJ2-3	TRBD2	.	CGISSGRTDTQYF	TGCGGGATCTCTAGCGGACGGACAGATACGCAGTATTTT
TRBV19	TRBJ2-5	TRBD2	.	CASSHTGAGGLSPGTQYF	TGTGCCAGTAGTCACACCGGGGCGGGGGGTCTCTCGCCGGGGACCCAGTACTTC
TRBV18	TRBJ2-5	.	.	CASSPPVGETQYF	TGTGCCAGCTCACCACCGGTCGGAGAGACCCAGTACTTC
TRBV6-5	TRBJ1-2	.	.	CASSYVNRMGHYGYTF	TGTGCCAGCAGTTACGTCAACCGTATGGGTCACTATGGCTACACCTTC
TRBV21-1	TRBJ1-2	.	.	CASSKVNREKDGYTF	TGTGCCAGCAGCAAAGTCAACAGGGAAAAGGATGGCTACACCTTC
TRBV6-5	TRBJ2-1	.	.	CASSYSPPGAEQFF	TGTGCCAGCAGTTACTCTCCACCTGGGGCTGAGCAGTTCTTC
TRBV15	TRBJ1-5	.	few	CATSRENRVNQPQHF	TGTGCCACCAGCAGAGAGAACAGGGTCAATCAGCCCCAGCATTTT
TRBV19	TRBJ1-4	.	.	CASSNGVLGTNEKLFF	TGTGCCAGTAGTAATGGGGTTTTGGGAACTAATGAAAAACTGTTTTTT
TRBV27	TRBJ1-4	TRBD1	.	CASGNAGGVRTNEKLFF	TGTGCCAGCGGAAACGCAGGGGGCGTACGAACTAATGAAAAACTGTTTTTT
TRBV12-3/TRBV12-4	TRBJ1-1	.	.	CASSLSGVANTEAFF	TGTGCCAGCAGTTTATCGGGGGTAGCGAACACTGAAGCTTTCTTT
TRBV6-1	TRBJ1-2	.	.	CASSDQGRYGYTF	TGTGCCAGCAGTGACCAGGGTCGCTATGGCTACACCTTC
TRBV6-1	TRBJ1-6	.	.	CASQQVYNSPLHF	TGTGCCAGCCAACAGGTCTATAATTCACCCCTCCACTTT
TRBV19	TRBJ1-2	.	.	CASSPQARAGYGYTF	TGTGCCAGTAGCCCGCAGGCCAGGGCGGGCTATGGCTACACCTTC
TRBV11-2	TRBJ2-5	.	.	CASSLERAGEETQYF	TGTGCCAGCAGCTTAGAACGGGCAGGGGAAGAGACCCAGTACTTC